These T cell receptor beta chains were read from a single sample in a study of blood T cell repertoires in COVID-19. Profiling relied on immunoSEQ multiplex PCR, and the TCRdb table lists in-frame clones only, not all of them. Of some 57,000 clones listed, roughly 87% were seen once; the top ten hold 1.6%. The sequenced sample was peripheral blood. The receptors were gathered from a man between 60 and 75 years old with acute or convalescent COVID-19. Each CDR3 is given with its conserved first and last residue. The D gene is left open where the match is weak. A clone size is listed for some rows: how often the clone was seen (once, few, many), or a class if it is expanded.

size	V	D	J	DNA	CDR3
NA	TRBV5-6	TRBD1	TRBJ1-2	TGTGCCAGCAGCTTCAGGACAGGGCACAGCTATGGCTACACCTTC	CASSFRTGHSYGYTF
NA	TRBV6-1	NA	TRBJ1-3	TGTGCCAGCAGTGAATCAATCGGACACTCTGGAAACACCATATATTTT	CASSESIGHSGNTIYF
NA	TRBV19	NA	TRBJ2-3	TGTGCCAGTAGTGTCCTCCGGGGGGATACGCAGTATTTT	CASSVLRGDTQYF
NA	TRBV12-5	TRBD1	TRBJ2-3	TGTGCTAGTGGTTCGCCGGGACAGGGTACAGATACGCAGTATTTT	CASGSPGQGTDTQYF
NA	TRBV27	NA	TRBJ1-1	TGTGCCAGCAGTTTCAGGGAGGACACTGAAGCTTTCTTT	CASSFREDTEAFF
NA	TRBV10-2	NA	TRBJ2-1	TGCGCCAGCAGAACTGAAGGTTTAACAGGGACCCCCTACAATGAGCAGTTCTTC	CASRTEGLTGTPYNEQFF
NA	TRBV6-4	TRBD1	TRBJ2-3	TGTGCCAGCAGTGACCGGACAGGGGGTGACTTCTTCACAGATACGCAGTATTTT	CASSDRTGGDFFTDTQYF
few	TRBV7-9	NA	TRBJ1-1	TGTGCCAGCAGCTTCAGGGGCAGGGGCACTGAAGCTTTCTTT	CASSFRGRGTEAFF
NA	TRBV7-2	NA	TRBJ1-2	TGTGCCAGCAGCTTAGGTTGGACGGAGACAGCTAACTATGGCTACACCTTC	CASSLGWTETANYGYTF
NA	TRBV6-1	NA	TRBJ1-3	TGTGCCAGCAGTGAAGCGTCAGGGGTTCTCTCTGGAAACACCATATATTTT	CASSEASGVLSGNTIYF
NA	TRBV6-5	TRBD1	TRBJ1-5	TGTGCCAGCAAGGACAGGGGGTGGCAGCCCCAGCATTTT	CASKDRGWQPQHF
NA	TRBV5-8	NA	TRBJ2-1	TGTGCCAGCAGCTTGTATCAGGTTTACAATGAGCAGTTCTTC	CASSLYQVYNEQFF
NA	TRBV6-5	TRBD1	TRBJ2-7	TGTGCCAGCAGCCCGACAGGGAGCTACGAGCAGTACTTC	CASSPTGSYEQYF